The 20 T cell receptor beta chains below come from one sample, sequenced in a study of blood T cells in healthy people across ages. Primers used in a second PCR of about 7 to 12 cycles were a sample-barcoded 5' primer and a J-beta primer mix. One entry per CDR3 protein, called by TCRdb with MiXCR from the 5' RACE reads. The sample gives 1.5 million to 2 million distinct CDR3 sequences, roughly 27% of which show up once; about 8% is in the top ten. The specimen was blood. The receptors originated from a woman in her twenties or thirties in good health.

This clonotype was recorded only once. This chain connects TRBV12-3 or TRBV12-4 to TRBJ2-7, with 12 bases lining up with TRBD2. This CDR3 is built from 16 residues. The V and J ends lost 5 bases and 4 bases, in that order; junction bases with no gene match: 9. For the CDR3, the DNA is TGTGCCAGCAGTCTAACTAGCGGGAGGTACCGATACGAGCAGTACTTC. It translates to CASSLTSGRYRYEQYF.

This clonotype was found a few times. This rearrangement joins TRBV10-3 to TRBJ1-1; no clear D. Per the germline V gene, CDR1 is ENHRY and CDR2 is SYGVKD. The V end lost 7 bases, the J end lost 5 bases, and 11 bases lay between the germline ends. The CDR3 is 12 amino acids. Here the CDR3 DNA reads TGTGCCATCATGGGTTCGCGGACTGAAGCTTTCTTT. Protein: CAIMGSRTEAFF.

The chain uses TRBV7-3 and TRBJ2-3, with D perhaps TRBD1 (5 bases). Trimming shortened V by 5 bases and J by 7 bases, and 13 bases separated the two germline ends. Germline CDR1 SGHTA, CDR2 FQGTGA. The CDR3 extends over 13 amino acids. DNA of the CDR3: TGTGCCAGCAGCCCCTTTGACAGTCATACGCAGTATTTT. Its protein is CASSPFDSHTQYF.

This clonotype was detected once. V usage is TRBV12-3 or TRBV12-4 and J usage is TRBJ2-1, with 10 bases identical to TRBD2. The CDR3 is made up of 15 amino acids. Trimming at V came to 4 bases and at J to 14 bases, leaving 14 bases not matched to a gene. For the CDR3, the DNA is TGTGCCAGCAGTTCCCCCTCACTCAGCGGGGGGGACAAGTTCTTC. Its protein is CASSSPSLSGGDKFF.

The J gene is TRBJ2-3, the V gene TRBV6-2 or TRBV6-3; TRBD1 agrees at 8 bases. CDR3 length: 14 residues. Trimming at V came to 7 bases and at J to 5 bases, leaving 8 bases not matched to a gene. CDR1 is MNHEY, CDR2 SVGEGT, per germline. Here the CDR3 DNA reads TGTGCCAGCATGGGCAGGGGGCGTCAAGATACGCAGTATTTT. It codes for CASMGRGRQDTQYF.

Note on this clonotype: A much larger clone differs by one base, so this may be a read error. The rearrangement links TRBV20-1 to TRBJ2-5; weak D call: TRBD2 (5 bases). Germline assignment: CDR1 DFQATT and CDR2 SNEGSKA (reference sequence). The CDR3 has 12 residues. In DNA, the CDR3 is TGCAGTGCTTCTAGGGTCGGGGAGACCCGGTACTTC. Translated, it gives CSASRVGETRYF.

Regarding this clonotype: This may stem from a read error, because a much larger clone lies one nucleotide away. The chain carries TRBV10-3 and TRBJ2-1; 10 nucleotides line up with TRBD2. Trimming took 8 bases from V and 8 from J; bases not matched to a gene: 6. CDR3 size: 13 residues. Germline V gene sequence: CDR1 ENHRY, CDR2 SYGVKD. CDR3 amino acids: CAIGSGRADEQFF. Here the CDR3 DNA reads TGTGCCATCGGCAGCGGGAGGGCCGATGAGCAGTTCTTC.

CDR3 sequence reads: CASMGVSGKNIQYF. CDR3 bases: TGTGCCAGTATGGGGGTTTCGGGCAAAAACATTCAGTACTTC. The chain couples TRBV19 to TRBJ2-4; the D call may be TRBD1 or TRBD2 (5 bases each). The germline V gene encodes CDR1 LNHDA and CDR2 SQIVND (reference sequence). V dropped 7 bases and J dropped 3 bases, with 13 bases sitting between them. The CDR3 has 14 residues.

This clonotype was detected many times. This chain uses TRBV29-1 with TRBJ2-1, with 7 bases aligning to TRBD2. Germline V lookup: CDR1 SQVTM, CDR2 ANQGSEA. This CDR3 comprises 16 residues. V was clipped by 1 base and J by 3 bases; unmatched bases: 9. For the CDR3, the DNA is TGCAGCGTTGAAGGACTAAGCGGGACCAGCTACAATGAGCAGTTCTTC. It specifies CSVEGLSGTSYNEQFF.

The rearrangement uses TRBV29-1 and TRBJ2-1, with 7 positions matching TRBD1. V lost 3 bases, J lost 0 bases, and 11 bases stayed unmatched. Germline V CDR1 and CDR2: SQVTM, ANQGSEA. This CDR3 has 17 residues. The CDR3 loop is CSVEEGGVLSSYNEQFF. The CDR3 nucleotides read TGCAGCGTTGAGGAAGGGGGCGTCCTTAGCTCCTACAATGAGCAGTTCTTC.

This clonotype was seen a handful of times. The chain employs TRBV5-1 and TRBJ2-5; 13 nucleotides agree with TRBD2. The better agreement between TRBJ2-7 and the DNA end casts doubt on the J call. CDR1 and CDR2 from the germline V gene are SGHRS and YFSETQ. The CDR3 is made up of 15 amino acids. The CDR3 loop reads CASSAWTSGSSEQYF. In DNA form, the CDR3 reads TGCGCCAGCAGCGCATGGACTAGCGGGAGCTCCGAGCAGTACTTC.

This clonotype showed up just a few times. The gene calls are TRBV7-9 and TRBJ2-7; 9 positions match TRBD1. The germline CDR1 and CDR2 sequences are SEHNR and FQNEAQ (reference sequence). The length of the CDR3 is 16 residues. After removal of 5 bases from V and 1 base from J, the junction contained 9 bases not matched to a gene. CDR3: CASSLGGQGKSYEQYF. In DNA form, the CDR3 reads TGTGCCAGCAGCCTAGGGGGACAGGGTAAATCCTACGAGCAGTACTTC. Using reference TRBV7-9 and TRBJ2-7 for the parts outside the CDR3, the full variable domain is DTGVSQNPRHKITKRGQNVTFRCDPISEHNRLYWYRQTLGQGPEFLTYFQNEAQLEKSRLLSDRFSAERPKGSFSTLEIQRTEQGDSAMYLCASSLGGQGKSYEQYFGPGTRLTVT.

The sample holds a few counts of this clonotype. This clone may be a read error of a much larger clone one base away. Written as DNA, the CDR3 is TGTACCAGCAGCTTAGATGGACAGGGTGAGGTAGAGACCCAGTACTTC. Translated, it gives CTSSLDGQGEVETQYF. V usage is TRBV7-6 and J usage is TRBJ2-5; 8 bases are a match to TRBD1. The CDR3 contains 16 residues. Germline loops: CDR1 SGHVS, CDR2 FNYEAQ. The whole variable domain, remainder taken from reference TRBV7-6 and TRBJ2-5, is GAGVSQSPRYKVTKRGQDVALRCDPISGHVSLYWYRQALGQGPEFLTYFNYEAQQDKSGLPNDRFSAERPEGSISTLTIQRTEQRDSAMYRCTSSLDGQGEVETQYFGPGTRLLVL.

As to this clonotype: A read error is possible here, since a much larger clone lies one base away. V usage is TRBV6-5 and J usage is TRBJ2-3; D not resolved. In germline, CDR1 is MNHEY, CDR2 SVGAGI. CDR3 length: 16 amino acids. This CDR3 is CTSSYSKNSLADTQYF. CDR3 nucleotides: TGTACCAGCAGTTACTCGAAGAATAGTTTAGCAGATACGCAGTATTTT.

The rearrangement links TRBV10-1 to TRBJ2-1, with 10 positions matching TRBD1. The germline V gene has CDR1 WNHNN and CDR2 SYGVQD (reference sequence). The CDR3 totals 19 residues. Losses at the gene ends were 0 bases for V and 9 bases for J; bases not matched to a gene: 17. CDR3 amino acids: CASSESSGDRTGGSVEQFF. CDR3 in DNA: TGCGCCAGCAGTGAGTCCTCCGGTGACAGGACAGGGGGTTCGGTTGAGCAGTTCTTC.

The genes are TRBV7-2 and TRBJ2-5; 9 bases fit TRBD2. The V and J ends lost 8 bases and 4 bases, in that order; junction bases with no gene match: 8. This CDR3 has 14 amino acids. Looked up from germline, CDR1 is SGHTA and CDR2 is FQGNSA. The CDR3 region is CASGRRGGRETQYF. Here the CDR3 DNA reads TGTGCCAGCGGTAGGCGGGGGGGCCGAGAGACCCAGTACTTC.

The rearrangement joins TRBV5-1 to TRBJ2-1, with TRBD2 identical over 11 bases. This CDR3 contains 16 residues. Per the germline V gene, CDR1 is SGHRS and CDR2 is YFSETQ. V shed 0 bases and J 6 bases; nucleotides not matched to a gene: 5. The CDR3 region is CASSLDGSGGANEQFF. CDR3 sequence (DNA): TGCGCCAGCAGCTTGGACGGTAGCGGGGGGGCCAATGAGCAGTTCTTC.

This clonotype was detected a few times. V and J are TRBV12-3 or TRBV12-4 and TRBJ1-4; no definite D call. Trimming took off 3 bases at V and 7 bases at J, with 15 bases between the two ends. This CDR3 has 15 residues. The CDR3 DNA sequence: TGTGCCAGCAGTTTGGTAGGGCAGCCTACTGAAAAACTGTTTTTT. Its protein is CASSLVGQPTEKLFF.

On this clonotype itself: One junction end does not reproduce the germline sequence, and a read error may be involved. The genes are TRBV7-2 and TRBJ2-3, with 8 bases identical to TRBD2. This CDR3 region has 15 residues. CDR1 is SGHTA, CDR2 FQGNSA, per germline. In nucleotides, the CDR3 is TGTGCCAGCAGCTTAGGCGGGGGGTGGGGAGATACGCAGAATTTT. Translating gives CASSLGGGWGDTQNF.

This clonotype has more than one count but fewer than ten. The chain carries TRBV7-6 and TRBJ2-1; TRBD2 aligns across 7 bases. The V and J ends lost 10 bases and 2 bases, in that order; junction bases with no gene match: 11. Germline CDR1 is SGHVS and CDR2 is FNYEAQ. This CDR3 contains 15 residues. The CDR3 DNA is TGTGCCATCAGTAGGACGCGGGGGACCTACAATGAGCAGTTCTTC. It translates to CAISRTRGTYNEQFF.